The entry below describes one TCR beta chain. CDR1 is SGDLS, CDR2 YYNGEE, per germline. The CDR3 has 14 amino acids. Trimming took 4 bases from V and 1 from J, leaving 11 bases between them. The data derive from a study of blood T cell repertoires in COVID-19. Study at large: From the United States, Italy and Spain came samples of acute and convalescent COVID-19. T cells, B-cell-depleted T cells, or PBMCs supplied cDNA or gDNA.

Clones were read by immunoSEQ multiplex PCR, and TCRdb kept only the in-frame ones, dropping some. The sample has about 260,000 clones, about 89% seen once. This rearrangement joins TRBV9 to TRBJ1-1, with unresolved D. This receptor was identified in a man aged 40-49 years with active or convalescent COVID-19. Sequencing was carried out using peripheral blood. The CDR3 DNA follows: TGTGCCAGCAGCCCTTGGGAGGGGAACACTGAAGCTTTCTTT. The encoded protein is CASSPWEGNTEAFF.